This T cell receptor beta chain came from a study of blood T cells in healthy people across ages. About this clonotype itself: What it recognizes is unknown.

The use of a sample-barcoded 5' primer and a J-beta primer mix characterized a second PCR of 7 to 11 cycles. TCRdb called the 5' RACE reads again in MiXCR, with one record for every CDR3 protein. Among about 930,000 distinct CDR3 sequences, around 29% were seen once, and the ten largest hold around 9.6%. Whole-study findings and limits: PBMCs that were unsorted prevented a conclusive naive versus antigen-experienced comparison.

CDR3 length: 14 residues. V dropped 5 bases and J dropped 0; count of bases not matched to a gene: 5. CDR1 and CDR2 from the germline V gene are DFQATT and SNEGSKA (reference sequence). The same data also contributed to another study, on T cells of mothers and their children. That publication notes: Six children, together with their three healthy Caucasian mothers, made up the donors.

The sequence derives from a middle-aged woman in good health. Sequenced sample: blood. V and J are TRBV20-1 and TRBJ1-2, with 8 bases aligning to TRBD1. The CDR3: CSAQTGVSNYGYTF. The CDR3 DNA sequence: TGCAGTGCTCAGACAGGGGTCTCTAACTATGGCTACACCTTC.